The clone carrying this T cell receptor beta chain has only one observation. What it recognizes is unknown. The same CDR3 can be traced to other DNA sequences in this sample. The V end was cut by 0 bases, the J end by 2 bases, with 2 bases between. The CDR3 runs to 13 residues. CDR1 and CDR2 (germline): SGHTA, FQGTGA. This sample is drawn from a study of Ad26.COV2.S vaccination and SARS-CoV-2 variants. Background on the study: Ad26.COV2.S given intramuscularly, once or twice 56 days apart. Study findings and constraints: Spike-specific TCR breadth was greater after Ad26.COV2.S than placebo. People who got the vaccine or the placebo had similar non-spike TCR breadth.

Assay: immunoSEQ multiplex PCR; the TCRdb copy retains only in-frame clones and omits some. The sample records around 400,000 clones, 83% being singletons. Treatment noted: 15 to 20 received Ad26.COV2.S at low or high dose, single or two shots; 5 received placebo; per-sample allocation not given. Vaccine and placebo recipients were sampled on day 63 after the first injection. The vaccine delivered Wuhan-strain SARS-CoV-2 spike through an Ad26 vector. This specimen was peripheral blood, taken in a trial of Ad26.COV2.S vaccine versus placebo. The source of this sequence is a person aged 18-65 years who received the Ad26.COV2.S COVID-19 vaccine or a placebo. This chain links TRBV7-3 with TRBJ1-5; D uncertain. The DNA of the CDR3 is TGTGCCAGCAGCTTAACAGGCAATCAGCCCCAGCATTTT. Translation: CASSLTGNQPQHF.